Below, one TCR beta chain is given with its context. This entry is derived from a study of T cell changes during pregnancy in multiple sclerosis. Germline values: CDR1 MGHRA, CDR2 YSYEKL. CDR3 size: 17 residues. Trimming removed 0 bases from V and 3 bases from J; junction bases left unmatched: 6. This table comes from immunoSEQ multiplex PCR, and its TCRdb copy is limited to in-frame clones, with some not included. The data show 65,000 to 70,000 clones, 75% to 95% seen once. The source was peripheral blood, collected in the first trimester of pregnancy. The V gene is TRBV4-1, the J gene TRBJ2-1, with TRBD2 matching 9 bases. The sequence was obtained from a female donor with multiple sclerosis, enrolled in a pregnancy study. The DNA of the CDR3 is TGCGCCAGCAGCCAAGAGGGTCGCGGGAGGGTCTACAATGAGCAGTTCTTC. The encoded protein is CASSQEGRGRVYNEQFF.